A selection of T cell receptor beta chains follows, all from one sample in a study of monozygotic twins with inflammatory bowel disease. TCRdb re-called the 5' RACE reads, yielding one record per CDR3 amino acid sequence without DNA. Its table records about 160,000 distinct CDR3 sequences. Sequenced: blood. Receptors originate from a human donor with ulcerative colitis or Crohn's disease, or a healthy co-twin of an affected twin (not recorded which). Both conserved end residues are part of each CDR3. The order of the fields is J gene, V gene, CDR3 protein.

>TRBJ2-5|TRBV6-1
CATRLKTLGETQYF
>TRBJ2-2|TRBV7-2
CASSLSRGTGELFF
>TRBJ1-5|TRBV18
CASSPPGTDRGQPQHF
>TRBJ1-6|TRBV20-1
CSAPRDSEYNSPLHF
>TRBJ1-4|TRBV5-1
CASSLALRGPNEKLFF
>TRBJ2-1|TRBV20-1
CSARDPSGSLNEQFF
>TRBJ1-3|TRBV12-3/TRBV12-4
CASSLVEWTIYF
>TRBJ2-6|TRBV4-2
CASSQDGTSGANVLTF
>TRBJ2-1|TRBV2
CASKLAQNNEQFF
>TRBJ2-7|TRBV19
CASSPRTGRYEQYF
>TRBJ2-2|TRBV15
CATSRRRRDRTKFTGELFF
>TRBJ2-1|TRBV5-1
CASGRQGGNEQFF
>TRBJ1-5|TRBV12-3/TRBV12-4
CASTGTVSNQPQHF